The TCR beta chain described here comes from a study of high-grade serous ovarian cancer treatment subgroups (dated by TCRdb to the early 2020s). Context from the whole study: Sequencing yielded a mean of approximately 15,000 reads and under 7,500 unique TCR beta rearrangements per sample. The cohort comprised around 30 patients: approximately 10 with no residual disease after primary surgery (R0), approximately 10 excellent NACT responders, and approximately 10 poor NACT responders. TCR beta repertoires were profiled in patients with high-grade serous ovarian cancer who were grouped, under a laparoscopic triage algorithm, by complete gross resection or by neoadjuvant chemotherapy response. One primary tumor sample and two metastatic tumor samples were collected from each patient, for a total of some 88 samples.

On this clone: Its antigen is unknown. Per-nucleotide qualities are absent, and no much larger clonotype sits a single base away.

The 100 or so tumor samples underwent high-throughput TCR profiling using ImmunoSEQ. The published analysis was carried out like this. Repertoire diversity metrics included richness (unique productive sequences), clonality, evenness and relatedness; Bhattacharyya coefficient assessed similarity between samples. A sensitivity analysis excluded TCRs with fewer than two reads and gave consistent conclusions. TCRdb stores this immuneACCESS table with in-frame sequences only. Part of the clones is absent; in the studies checked, under half of the shortfall reflects unresolved V genes, and no reason is known for the rest. That table furnishes V, J and clone size, whereas the DNA furnished D and trimming. For this sample the table gives about 10,000 clones, of which roughly 70% were detected only once. Of the sample, approximately 3.7% is held by the ten largest clones. According to the germline V gene, CDR1 reads SGHRS and CDR2 reads YFSETQ. The trim is 0 bases for V and 7 bases for J, with a gap of 16 bases between the germline ends. There are 15 amino acids in the CDR3, from cysteine to phenylalanine inclusive. This entry keeps only the CDR3 DNA: 45 bases, framed from base 1.

Beyond this particular receptor, the publication reports: Neoantigen level correlated positively with TCR clonal relatedness, and copy number variation and mutation load from whole-genome sequencing showed a positive trend with TCR clonal relatedness. Repertoire similarity ranging from roughly 0.095 to 0.8 was observed between tumors from the same patient, whereas almost no similarity was observed between different patients. Spatial information was not captured by bulk tumor TCR sequencing, so insight into HGSC tumor complexity and diversity was limited. TCR repertoire analyses focused on CDR3; CDR1 and CDR2 were not analyzed.

Tumor samples were collected prior to definitive surgery or chemotherapy. Genomic DNA was extracted by the MD Anderson Biospecimen Extraction Resource, and TCR sequencing was done by the MD Anderson Cancer Genomics Laboratory. This receptor was taken from a human donor with high-grade serous ovarian cancer. The sample comprised tumor tissue. The receptor chain draws on TRBV5-1 and TRBJ1-2; TRBD1 is possibly the D segment (6 matching bases). The CDR3 protein is CASSLAWAGEAGYTF. The nucleotides are TGCGCCAGCAGCTTGGCCTGGGCAGGGGAGGCTGGCTACACCTTC.